The rows below give T cell receptor beta chains drawn from one sample of a study of CD8+ T cells in alopecia areata. The protocol was immunoSEQ multiplex PCR, while the TCRdb copy is restricted to in-frame clones and leaves out a portion. The sample comprises 200,000 or so clones, roughly 50% of which are singletons, and about 5.1% rests with the top ten. The specimen was CD4+ T cells sorted from blood, collected at week 24, from a patient treated with tofacitinib. Receptors were obtained from a human donor with alopecia areata. Each CDR3 is given with its conserved first and last residue. The D gene is left open where the match is weak. A clone size is listed for some rows: how often the clone was seen (once, few, many), or a class if it is expanded.

D gene: TRBD2
J gene: TRBJ2-1
V gene: TRBV7-9
clone size: .
CDR3 protein: CASSTGTTYNEQFF
CDR3 DNA: TGTGCCAGCAGCACCGGGACTACCTACAATGAGCAGTTCTTC

D gene: .
J gene: TRBJ2-3
V gene: TRBV6-6
clone size: .
CDR3 protein: CASTMGGPTDTQYF
CDR3 DNA: TGTGCCAGCACCATGGGGGGGCCCACAGATACGCAGTATTTT

D gene: .
J gene: TRBJ2-2
V gene: TRBV5-1
clone size: .
CDR3 protein: CASSLIQGGAGELFF
CDR3 DNA: TGCGCCAGCAGCCTCATTCAGGGAGGCGCCGGGGAGCTGTTTTTT

D gene: TRBD1
J gene: TRBJ1-1
V gene: TRBV2
clone size: .
CDR3 protein: CASTGTGQTEAFF
CDR3 DNA: TGTGCCAGCACCGGGACAGGGCAAACTGAAGCTTTCTTT

D gene: TRBD2
J gene: TRBJ2-5
V gene: TRBV5-1
clone size: few
CDR3 protein: CASSVGGAETQYF
CDR3 DNA: TGCGCCAGCAGCGTCGGGGGGGCCGAGACCCAGTACTTC

D gene: .
J gene: TRBJ2-2
V gene: TRBV7-2
clone size: .
CDR3 protein: CASSLKLVTGELFF
CDR3 DNA: TGTGCCAGCAGCTTAAAGCTAGTTACCGGGGAGCTGTTTTTT

D gene: .
J gene: TRBJ2-1
V gene: TRBV15
clone size: .
CDR3 protein: CATSRADQRGEQFF
CDR3 DNA: TGTGCCACCAGCAGAGCCGACCAAAGGGGGGAGCAGTTCTTC

D gene: .
J gene: TRBJ2-2
V gene: TRBV6-6
clone size: .
CDR3 protein: CASSYADTGELFF
CDR3 DNA: TGTGCCAGCAGTTACGCGGACACCGGGGAGCTGTTTTTT

D gene: .
J gene: TRBJ2-7
V gene: TRBV5-1
clone size: .
CDR3 protein: CASSPALLASVYEQYF
CDR3 DNA: TGCGCCAGCAGCCCGGCTTTACTAGCAAGCGTGTACGAGCAGTACTTC

D gene: .
J gene: TRBJ2-5
V gene: TRBV7-2
clone size: .
CDR3 protein: CASGDRSQETQYF
CDR3 DNA: TGTGCCAGCGGTGACAGGAGCCAAGAGACCCAGTACTTC

D gene: TRBD1
J gene: TRBJ1-4
V gene: TRBV5-6
clone size: .
CDR3 protein: CASSPTGEDEKLFF
CDR3 DNA: TGTGCCAGCAGCCCGACAGGGGAGGATGAAAAACTGTTTTTT

D gene: TRBD2
J gene: TRBJ2-7
V gene: TRBV9
clone size: few
CDR3 protein: CASAPQASGGLDEQYF
CDR3 DNA: TGTGCCAGCGCCCCCCAGGCTAGCGGGGGTCTCGACGAGCAGTACTTC

D gene: .
J gene: TRBJ1-2
V gene: TRBV6-6
clone size: .
CDR3 protein: CASSVSTTYGYTF
CDR3 DNA: TGTGCCAGCAGTGTGTCGACAACCTATGGCTACACCTTC

D gene: TRBD2
J gene: TRBJ2-7
V gene: TRBV5-1
clone size: .
CDR3 protein: CASSLEGQRGTYGKYF
CDR3 DNA: TGCGCCAGCAGCTTGGAAGGCCAGCGGGGGACGTACGGGAAGTACTTC

D gene: .
J gene: TRBJ2-2
V gene: TRBV4-1
clone size: .
CDR3 protein: CASSQSDTGELFF
CDR3 DNA: TGCGCCAGCAGCCAAAGTGACACCGGGGAGCTGTTTTTT

D gene: .
J gene: TRBJ1-2
V gene: TRBV7-2
clone size: .
CDR3 protein: CASSLRDPGASYGYTF
CDR3 DNA: TGTGCCAGCAGCCTTAGAGATCCGGGAGCCAGCTATGGCTACACCTTC

D gene: .
J gene: TRBJ2-5
V gene: TRBV7-9
clone size: .
CDR3 protein: CASSGGFRSFQETQYF
CDR3 DNA: TGTGCCAGCAGTGGGGGGTTTAGGAGTTTTCAAGAGACCCAGTACTTC

D gene: .
J gene: TRBJ1-1
V gene: TRBV6-5
clone size: .
CDR3 protein: CASSRRTTEAFF
CDR3 DNA: TGTGCCAGCAGCCGCCGGACCACTGAAGCTTTCTTT

D gene: TRBD2
J gene: TRBJ2-3
V gene: TRBV28
clone size: .
CDR3 protein: CASSSSYRRTSGTDTQYF
CDR3 DNA: TGTGCCAGCAGTTCCTCCTACCGACGGACTAGCGGCACAGATACGCAGTATTTT

D gene: TRBD1
J gene: TRBJ1-1
V gene: TRBV7-9
clone size: .
CDR3 protein: CASSIRTGRPFF
CDR3 DNA: TGTGCCAGCAGCATCAGGACAGGAAGGCCTTTCTTT

D gene: TRBD2
J gene: TRBJ2-3
V gene: TRBV5-1
clone size: few
CDR3 protein: CASSLNGGGTTDTQYF
CDR3 DNA: TGCGCCAGCAGCTTGAACGGCGGGGGGACGACAGATACGCAGTATTTT

D gene: .
J gene: TRBJ2-2
V gene: TRBV5-1
clone size: few
CDR3 protein: CASSKNGPQFPGELFF
CDR3 DNA: TGCGCCAGCAGCAAAAACGGGCCACAATTCCCCGGGGAGCTGTTTTTT

D gene: TRBD1
J gene: TRBJ1-1
V gene: TRBV29-1
clone size: .
CDR3 protein: CSDRQGNTEAFF
CDR3 DNA: TGCAGCGATAGACAGGGAAACACTGAAGCTTTCTTT

D gene: .
J gene: TRBJ1-1
V gene: TRBV7-2
clone size: once
CDR3 protein: CASSPFMLKTEAFF
CDR3 DNA: TGTGCCAGCAGCCCCTTTATGCTGAAGACTGAAGCTTTCTTT